This entry lists 5 T cell receptor beta chains sequenced from one sample in a study of STAT5B mutations in CD4+ large granular lymphocyte leukemia. The repertoire was sequenced with immunoSEQ multiplex PCR; TCRdb's copy has only in-frame clones and lacks some. This table has tens of thousands of clones, approximately 70% appearing once. The sample comprised CD4+ T cells from blood buffy coats. These receptor sequences come from a human donor in good health.

V usage is TRBV7-9 and J usage is TRBJ2-3, with D perhaps matching TRBD1 (5 bases). The CDR3 extends over 14 amino acids. Between the trimmed V and J ends, which lost 11 bases and 1 base, there was a span of 16 bases. Per germline, CDR1 SEHNR and CDR2 FQNEAQ (reference sequence). The CDR3 loop reads CACNRQQRTDTQYF. Written as DNA, the CDR3 is TGTGCCTGCAACAGACAGCAGCGCACAGATACGCAGTATTTT.

There are a few counts of this clone. The chain combines TRBV7-2 with TRBJ1-4; D call uncertain. Trimming took off 5 bases at V and 13 bases at J, with 20 bases between the two ends. CDR3 size: 14 residues. The germline V gene encodes CDR1 SGHTA and CDR2 FQGNSA. In DNA, the CDR3 is TGTGCCAGCAGCAATCCCCCCCGGCTGACAAGACTGTTTTTT. The encoded protein is CASSNPPRLTRLFF.

The J gene is TRBJ2-3, the V gene TRBV25-1, with no clear D. Germline V gene lookup returns CDR1 MGHDK and CDR2 SYGVNS. The CDR3 has 14 amino acids. Trimming cost V 0 bases and J 1 base, with 5 bases left between them. This CDR3 reads CASSEYSRTDTQYF. In DNA, the CDR3 is TGTGCCAGCAGTGAATACAGCCGCACAGATACGCAGTATTTT.

The chain links TRBV5-1 to TRBJ1-6; D is undetermined. V was shortened by 4 bases and J by 8 bases, with 10 bases between the two germline ends. The germline V gene has CDR1 SGHRS and CDR2 YFSETQ. There are 13 residues in the CDR3. CDR3 DNA sequence: TGCGCCAGCAGCCCCGACGGGGATTCACCCCTCCACTTT. It yields the protein CASSPDGDSPLHF.

The V call is TRBV19, the J call TRBJ2-2, with TRBD2 as a possible D gene (6 bases). Germline V gives CDR1 LNHDA, CDR2 SQIVND (reference sequence). The length of the CDR3 is 16 residues. With 4 bases removed from V and 12 bases from J, the gap between germline ends came to 24 bases. The CDR3 reads CASSSGAGGNPGKLFF. The CDR3 coding sequence is TGTGCCAGTAGTAGCGGGGCAGGTGGTAACCCGGGGAAGCTGTTTTTT.